The subject of this entry is one T cell receptor beta chain. The sample originates from a study of beta chain features in type 1 diabetes. Per the germline V gene, CDR1 is SGHRS and CDR2 is YFSETQ. The V and J ends lost 0 bases and 7 bases, in that order; junction bases with no gene match: 13. The CDR3 has 16 amino acids. Expressed TCRB transcripts were sequenced because the isolated RNA had all been reverse transcribed beforehand. Assay: immunoSEQ multiplex PCR; the TCRdb copy retains only in-frame clones and omits some. The sample contains about 110,000 clones, almost 40% of which appear only once. The J gene is TRBJ2-7, the V gene TRBV5-1, with 7 nucleotides matching TRBD2. This TCR derives from a woman younger than 30 in good health. The sequencing sample was made of stem cell memory CD4+ T cells from blood. This chain's CDR3 is CASSLGASGATREQYF. The DNA of the CDR3 is TGCGCCAGCAGCTTGGGGGCTAGCGGTGCCACGCGGGAGCAGTACTTC.